What follows describes a single T cell receptor (beta chain). Its specific antigen is unknown. Nothing much larger sits one base from this clone, and base qualities are not available. TCRbeta CDR3 regions were amplified from genomic DNA by means of the immunoSEQ Assay, a bias-controlled multiplex PCR. The source study handled its data this way. Nucleated cell counts per sample were estimated from amplification of reference gene primers within the assay. To quantify the absolute abundance of each unique TCRbeta CDR3 rearrangement, sequence reads were collapsed and filtered. For each sample, productive Simpson clonality was calculated as the square root of Simpson's diversity index across productive rearrangements. TCRdb holds this immuneACCESS table with in-frame rearrangements only. Some clones are missing; in checked studies, unresolved V genes explain under half, and the rest has no known cause. V, J and clone size are those of that table, while D and trimming were read from the DNA. A total of some 110,000 clones appear in this sample, around 74% of them only once. The top ten constitute around 6% of the sample.

This entry comes from a study of blood T cell repertoires in COVID-19 (dated by TCRdb to about 2020). About the investigation overall: Samples from collaborators originated in the United States, Italy and Spain and spanned both the acute and convalescent phases of COVID-19. The prospective study material was composed of cDNA or gDNA derived from T cells, B-cell-depleted T cells, or PBMCs. The samples were drawn from two sources: the first 160 participants of the ongoing ImmuneRACE study, and approximately 1,300 subjects contributed by 6 global collaborators. A de-identified subject ID, COVID-19 status, age in years and sex were almost always included in the sample metadata. The repertoires were released in a freely available public database meant as a resource for research on the immune response to SARS-CoV-2. The dataset comprised deeply sampled blood TCRbeta repertoires from subjects exposed to, actively infected with, or recovered from COVID-19. Where available, HLA class I and class II types were taken from metadata supplied by the sample provider and were not determined by assay-based typing.

At one collaborating source in Seattle, patients were enrolled during active infection and were followed longitudinally through the course of disease. Collaborating institutions collected whole blood in K2EDTA tubes following their own protocols. For TCRbeta analysis, collaborators shipped samples in one of three forms: frozen whole blood, isolated PBMCs, or DNA extracted from either of those sample types. CDR1 and CDR2, looked up from the germline V gene, are SGHAT and FQNNGV. The cysteine opens and the phenylalanine closes a CDR3 of 12 amino acids. Just CDR3 DNA is preserved here, 36 bases in frame from base 1. V loses 5 bases, J loses 4 bases, and the germline ends lie 9 bases apart. General conclusions and limits of the study: How much clinical and demographic metadata was included differed by source and by participant, and the metadata was provided uncurated.

Recombination linked TRBV11-2 to TRBJ2-7; tentative D gene TRBD1, with 6 bases matching. This TCR came from a man older than 75 with COVID-19, enrolled during active disease. Input material: peripheral blood. The sequenced DNA is TGTGCCAGCAGCGTTACAGGGTACGAGCAGTACTTC. This is translated as CASSVTGYEQYF.